The rows below give T cell receptor beta chains drawn from one sample of a study of response to subunit inactivated influenza vaccine. From the RT-PCR reads, TCRdb called clonotypes with MiXCR, one entry per CDR3 protein. This sample has 430,000 or so distinct CDR3 sequences, with approximately 9.9% found just once. The sequencing here drew on PBMCs from blood, taken about 6 weeks after vaccination. The receptors were gathered from a man aged 45 to 65 who received an inactivated influenza vaccine. CDR3s include the opening cysteine and the closing phenylalanine or tryptophan. Each record gives: J gene, V gene, D gene, CDR3 protein. A D gene is named only where the DNA matches it firmly.

>TRBJ1-1|TRBV4-1|-
CASSQLAGANTEAFF
>TRBJ2-2|TRBV25-1|-
CASSESTVGDTGELFF
>TRBJ1-1|TRBV5-1|TRBD1
CASSSDRGRNTEAFF
>TRBJ2-3|TRBV10-3|TRBD2
CAISEGKTSGSTDTQYF
>TRBJ1-1|TRBV12-3/TRBV12-4|-
CASIGQMNTEAFF
>TRBJ1-6|TRBV10-3|-
CAIRPGTDPWSNSPLHF
>TRBJ2-4|TRBV4-3|-
CASSQEWGTAKNIQYF
>TRBJ2-2|TRBV12-3/TRBV12-4|-
CASSPWTGELLF
>TRBJ1-5|TRBV15|TRBD1
CATSRDRQGNQPQHF
>TRBJ2-4|TRBV7-2|TRBD1
CASSPGQGGKNIQYF
>TRBJ2-7|TRBV20-1|TRBD2
CSATGRVHDEQYF
>TRBJ2-3|TRBV10-3|TRBD1
CAISEMGQGNADTQYF
>TRBJ2-3|TRBV7-2|-
CASSRRAATDTQYF
>TRBJ2-7|TRBV20-1|-
CSAREGNEQYF
>TRBJ2-4|TRBV18|-
CASSPGTGELQYF
>TRBJ2-1|TRBV3-1|TRBD2
CASSQEVSAKPGGGNEQFF
>TRBJ2-5|TRBV12-3/TRBV12-4|TRBD1
CASSSDRGGIETQYF
>TRBJ1-5|TRBV5-5|-
CASSSGLRNQPQHF
>TRBJ2-2|TRBV12-3/TRBV12-4|TRBD2
CASIWASGSTGELFF
>TRBJ2-5|TRBV15|-
CATSREYKETQYF
>TRBJ1-6|TRBV20-1|-
CSASFGSPLHF
>TRBJ1-5|TRBV6-5|-
CASSSGGTRNQPQHF
>TRBJ2-1|TRBV29-1|-
CSVVIRGNYNEQFF
>TRBJ2-2|TRBV12-3/TRBV12-4|-
CASRRMKESTGELFF
>TRBJ2-1|TRBV24-1|-
CATSDLNEQFF
>TRBJ2-4|TRBV20-1|TRBD1
CSAEGAAKNIQYF
>TRBJ2-5|TRBV7-2|TRBD2
CASSPISGRLLTQYF
>TRBJ2-5|TRBV6-1|TRBD1
CASTTDRVQETQYF
>TRBJ2-7|TRBV2|TRBD2
CASSAGGSRSYEQYF
>TRBJ2-2|TRBV7-9|-
CASSSGPPTGELFF
>TRBJ2-3|TRBV12-3/TRBV12-4|-
CASSPEAPTQYF
>TRBJ1-1|TRBV3-1|TRBD1
CASSRPGTGNTEAFF
>TRBJ2-2|TRBV4-2|-
CASSQDIWVGELFF